The 5 T cell receptor beta chains reported below all come from one sample, sequenced in a study of lymphopenia after photon versus proton radiotherapy. TCRdb keeps only in-frame clones here, not all; method: immunoSEQ multiplex PCR. The data contain over 10,000 clones, about nine tenths of them singletons. The sequencing here drew on peripheral blood, taken from a patient treated with photon-based radiotherapy. Receptors originate from a man aged 55 to 70 with pancreatic cancer.

The V gene is TRBV30, the J gene TRBJ1-2; tentative D call: TRBD1 (6 bases). This CDR3 is 12 amino acids long. V lost 1 base and J 5 bases, leaving 8 bases between the germline ends. Germline assignment: CDR1 GTSNPN and CDR2 SVGIG (reference sequence). The CDR3 is CAWSGTAYGYTF. Here the CDR3 DNA reads TGTGCCTGGAGTGGGACAGCATATGGCTACACCTTC.

This chain links TRBV11-2 with TRBJ2-7; 8 nucleotides align to TRBD1. The CDR3 has 13 amino acids. With V trimmed by 5 bases and J by 4 bases, 4 bases remained unmatched. The germline CDR1 and CDR2 sequences are SGHAT and FQNNGV. The CDR3 here is CASSRQGAYEQYF. CDR3 nucleotide sequence: TGTGCCAGCAGCAGGCAGGGGGCTTACGAGCAGTACTTC.

The V and J genes are TRBV29-1 and TRBJ1-1, with D uncertain. This CDR3 is built from 12 residues. With 8 bases removed from V and 2 bases from J, the gap between germline ends came to 12 bases. Germline assignment: CDR1 SQVTM and CDR2 ANQGSEA. In nucleotides, the CDR3 is TGCAGCCTCTCAGAGGGCAACACTGAAGCTTTCTTT. Its translation: CSLSEGNTEAFF.

The CDR3 sequence: CASSLRMLDTDTQYF. Here the CDR3 DNA reads TGTGCCAGCAGCTTGCGGATGCTCGACACAGATACGCAGTATTTT. J is TRBJ2-3 and V is TRBV5-8; D is unresolved. With 1 base removed from V and 2 bases from J, the gap between germline ends came to 11 bases. This CDR3 is 15 amino acids long. Germline assignment: CDR1 SGHTS and CDR2 YDEGEE. Filled out from reference TRBV5-8 and TRBJ2-3, the complete variable domain reads EAGVTQSPTHLIKTRGQQATLRCSPISGHTSVYWYQQALGLGLQFLLWYDEGEERNRGNFPPRFSGRQFPNYSSELNVNALELEDSALYLCASSLRMLDTDTQYFGPGTRLTVL.

The chain links TRBV19 to TRBJ2-3; 8 nucleotides agree with TRBD1. V was pared by 7 bases and J by 8 bases, with 14 bases of the junction left unmatched. Germline CDR1 LNHDA, CDR2 SQIVND (reference sequence). This CDR3 contains 15 residues. The CDR3, as DNA: TGTGCCAGTAAAGGGACAGGCATACTCTGGGGTACGCAGTATTTT. Amino acid sequence: CASKGTGILWGTQYF.